This T cell receptor (beta chain) was observed in a study of long-term antiretroviral therapy in people with HIV. Study background: Samples collected earliest predate the 2015 immediate-ART recommendation by about a decade.

Germline V gives CDR1 SEHNR, CDR2 FQNEAQ (reference sequence). V was clipped by 1 base and J by 8 bases, with 9 bases between them. This CDR3 is built from 13 residues. About this clone: The antigen remains unidentified.

Study-wide points: Whereas controls had wider CDR3 length ranges, HIV repertoires had narrower ones. It was not possible to obtain data on ART adherence, viral resistance or therapy changes.

Version v3.0 of the immunoSEQ assay ran at survey level. Here immunoSEQ multiplex PCR was the method, and the copy in TCRdb shows in-frame clones only, minus some. This sample has more than 20,000 clones; 80% to 85% occur once, and the top ten carry less than 25%. This clonotype was obtained from a man aged 50 to 60 with HIV. This chain links TRBV7-9 with TRBJ2-1; D gene uncertain. The material was unsorted PBMCs, obtained 0.4 years after starting antiretroviral therapy. CDR3 amino acids: CASSLGSVDEQFF. CDR3 nucleotides: TGTGCCAGCAGCTTAGGCTCTGTCGATGAGCAGTTCTTC.